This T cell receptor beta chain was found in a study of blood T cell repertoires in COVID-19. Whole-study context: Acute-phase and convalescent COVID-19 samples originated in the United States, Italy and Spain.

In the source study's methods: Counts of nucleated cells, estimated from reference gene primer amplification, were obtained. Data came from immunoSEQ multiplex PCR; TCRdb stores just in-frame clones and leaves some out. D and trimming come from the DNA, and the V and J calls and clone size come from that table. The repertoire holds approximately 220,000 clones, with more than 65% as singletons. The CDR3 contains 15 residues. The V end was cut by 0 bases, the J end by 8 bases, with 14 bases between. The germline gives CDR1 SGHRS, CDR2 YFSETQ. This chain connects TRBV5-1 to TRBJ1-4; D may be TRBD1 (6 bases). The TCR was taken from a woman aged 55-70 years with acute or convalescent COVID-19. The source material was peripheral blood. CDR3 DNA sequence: TGCGCCAGCAGCTTGGGAGGGGGGGCAGGAGAAAAACTGTTTTTT. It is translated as CASSLGGGAGEKLFF.